A selection of T cell receptor beta chains follows, all from one sample in a study of blood T cell repertoires in COVID-19. Sequencing was performed with immunoSEQ multiplex PCR; in TCRdb, only in-frame clones are kept and a portion is missing. The data show 190,000 or so clones, about four fifths seen once. Material for sequencing was PBMCs or T cells enriched from blood (not recorded which). The receptors originated from a man aged 40-55 years who had recovered from COVID-19. Each CDR3 is given with its conserved first and last residue. Fields, in order: V gene, D gene, CDR3 length, J gene, clone size, CDR3 protein, CDR3 DNA. The D gene is left open where the match is weak. The size entry is marked missing in some rows and otherwise reads once, few, many or a size class.

>TRBV7-3|NA|15|TRBJ2-3|NA
CASSLNDRNTDTQYF
TGTGCCAGCAGCTTAAACGACAGGAACACAGATACGCAGTATTTT
>TRBV19|TRBD1|14|TRBJ1-1|NA
CASSRDRGNTEAFF
TGTGCCAGTAGTCGCGACAGGGGGAACACTGAAGCTTTCTTT
>TRBV13|NA|15|TRBJ2-1|NA
CATQLVSGDYNEQFF
TGTGCCACCCAGCTTGTGTCGGGGGACTACAATGAGCAGTTCTTC
>TRBV6-4|TRBD2|19|TRBJ2-1|NA
CASSPWDSGVKLTYNEQFF
TGTGCCAGCAGTCCCTGGGATAGCGGGGTTAAGTTAACCTACAATGAGCAGTTCTTC
>TRBV5-1|TRBD1|16|TRBJ1-6|NA
CASSARQGGFFSPLHF
TGCGCCAGCAGCGCCCGACAGGGCGGATTCTTTTCTCCCCTCCACTTT
>TRBV19|NA|15|TRBJ2-7|NA
CASSRGLGLTYEQYF
TGTGCCAGTAGTAGAGGTTTGGGACTTACCTACGAGCAGTACTTC
>TRBV2|NA|15|TRBJ1-5|NA
CASRAQGLGNQPQHF
TGTGCCAGCAGAGCACAGGGCCTTGGCAATCAGCCCCAGCATTTT
>TRBV10-3|TRBD1|15|TRBJ1-2|NA
CAISDYRGRDYGYTF
TGTGCCATCAGTGACTATAGGGGGCGAGACTATGGCTACACCTTC
>TRBV7-6|TRBD2|16|TRBJ2-2|NA
CASSLAAGGSTGELFF
TGTGCCAGCAGCTTAGCGGCGGGGGGTTCCACCGGGGAGCTGTTTTTT
>TRBV20-1|NA|11|TRBJ1-1|once
CSAAGRTEAFF
TGCAGTGCTGCAGGGCGGACTGAAGCTTTCTTT
>TRBV2|NA|13|TRBJ1-2|NA
CASSDQGNYGYTF
TGTGCCAGCAGTGATCAGGGGAACTATGGCTACACCTTC
>TRBV7-9|NA|15|TRBJ1-4|NA
CASSLVSGKGEKLFF
TGTGCCAGCAGCTTAGTTTCAGGGAAGGGTGAAAAACTGTTTTTT
>TRBV28|NA|12|TRBJ1-2|once
CAIRSRNYGYTF
TGTGCCATCAGATCTAGGAACTATGGCTACACCTTC
>TRBV27|NA|14|TRBJ2-7|NA
CASRPLGGTYEQYF
TGTGCCAGCAGGCCCTTAGGCGGGACGTACGAGCAGTACTTC
>TRBV5-1|NA|17|TRBJ2-3|NA
CASSLAAGKTRTDTQYF
TGCGCCAGCAGCTTGGCGGCAGGGAAAACCCGCACAGATACGCAGTATTTT
>TRBV25-1|TRBD2|16|TRBJ2-7|NA
CASSEGTSGGYYEQYF
TGTGCCAGCAGTGAGGGGACTAGCGGGGGTTACTACGAGCAGTACTTC
>TRBV5-5|TRBD1|15|TRBJ2-3|NA
CASSWGQGGTDTQYF
TGTGCCAGCAGCTGGGGACAGGGGGGCACAGATACGCAGTATTTT
>TRBV24-1|NA|17|TRBJ2-2|once
CATSDLASLQGTGELFF
TGTGCCACCAGTGATTTAGCATCCCTTCAGGGAACCGGGGAGCTGTTTTTT
>TRBV24-1|NA|17|TRBJ2-2|NA
CATSDRFGVSNTGELFF
TGTGCCACCAGTGATAGGTTCGGAGTCTCTAACACCGGGGAGCTGTTTTTT
>TRBV11-2|NA|12|TRBJ2-7|NA
CASSLETGEQYF
TGTGCCAGCAGCTTAGAAACGGGCGAGCAGTACTTC
>TRBV10-1|TRBD1|16|TRBJ2-1|NA
CASSVAGTGGYNEQFF
TGCGCCAGCAGTGTCGCCGGGACAGGGGGTTACAATGAGCAGTTCTTC
>TRBV15|NA|14|TRBJ2-7|NA
CATSRDSSSYEQYF
TGTGCCACCAGCAGAGACTCCAGTTCCTACGAGCAGTACTTC
>TRBV11-2|TRBD2|17|TRBJ2-5|NA
CASSQSGLAGGSETQYF
TGTGCCAGCAGCCAATCGGGACTAGCGGGGGGTAGTGAGACCCAGTACTTC
>TRBV5-1|TRBD1|15|TRBJ2-2|NA
CASSPWTGNTGELFF
TGCGCCAGCAGCCCATGGACAGGGAACACCGGGGAGCTGTTTTTT
>TRBV19|TRBD1|13|TRBJ1-1|NA
CASSSTGGTEAFF
TGTGCCAGTAGTTCGACAGGGGGCACTGAAGCTTTCTTT
>TRBV6-5|NA|14|TRBJ2-3|NA
CASRAYDSGDTQYF
TGTGCCAGCAGGGCTTACGACTCGGGGGATACGCAGTATTTT
>TRBV6-5|NA|13|TRBJ1-1|NA
CASRPGLNTEAFF
TGTGCCAGCAGGCCAGGGTTGAACACTGAAGCTTTCTTT
>TRBV2|NA|14|TRBJ2-3|NA
CASSVGSRADTQYF
TGTGCCAGCAGTGTGGGGTCCAGGGCCGATACGCAGTATTTT
>TRBV5-1|NA|14|TRBJ1-1|NA
CASSLEQGLSEAFF
TGCGCCAGCAGCTTGGAACAGGGACTAAGTGAAGCTTTCTTT
>TRBV7-6|TRBD2|15|TRBJ2-1|NA
CASTRTSGAGNEQFF
TGTGCCAGCACCAGGACTAGCGGGGCGGGGAATGAGCAGTTCTTC
>TRBV6-1|TRBD1|15|TRBJ1-2|NA
CASSEMRTGWSGYTF
TGTGCCAGCAGTGAAATGCGGACAGGGTGGAGTGGCTACACCTTC
>TRBV27|NA|15|TRBJ1-5|NA
CASSLSRDSNQPQHF
TGTGCCAGCAGTTTGAGCAGGGATAGCAATCAGCCCCAGCATTTT